The 18 T cell receptor beta chains below come from one sample, sequenced in a study of blood T cells in healthy people across ages. A second PCR, run for about 7 to 12 cycles, used a sample-barcoded 5' primer plus a J-beta primer mix. From the 5' RACE reads, TCRdb called clonotypes with MiXCR, one entry per CDR3 protein. In the table there are around 1,800,000 distinct CDR3 sequences, around 42% of which are singletons. The sample consisted of blood. These receptor sequences come from a human donor in good health.

This clonotype has just one count. At one end, the junction sequence differs from germline, possibly due to a read error. The V call is TRBV7-2, the J call TRBJ2-7; the D is unclear. The J call may not be correct, given that the DNA end is closer to TRBJ2-5. The CDR3 runs to 13 residues. Germline loops: CDR1 SGHTA, CDR2 FQGNSA. The CDR3 reads CAGSLGPQETQYF. The CDR3 DNA is TGTGCCGGCAGCTTAGGCCCCCAAGAGACCCAGTACTTC.

The V and J genes are TRBV3-1 and TRBJ1-1, with 8 bases aligning to TRBD1. This CDR3 has 17 residues. The germline V gene has CDR1 LGHDT and CDR2 YNNKEL (reference sequence). With 0 bases clipped from V and 4 bases from J, the junction kept 10 bases outside the gene matches. In DNA form, the CDR3 reads TGTGCCAGCAGCCAAGACAGGGGGCATTGGGGAAGCACTGAAGCTTTCTTT. Its translation is CASSQDRGHWGSTEAFF.

This clonotype was picked up one time. The rearrangement links TRBV20-1 to TRBJ1-3, with D tentatively TRBD1 (6 bases). CDR3 length equals 15 residues. Trimming cost V 4 bases and J 7 bases, with 20 bases left between them. The germline V gene has CDR1 DFQATT and CDR2 SNEGSKA (reference sequence). CDR3 sequence: CSAITWGRGLNTIYF. The CDR3, as DNA: TGCAGTGCTATTACATGGGGCAGGGGATTGAACACCATATATTTT.

Note on this clonotype: A much larger clone differs from this one at a single base, so this may be a read error. The chain has TRBV5-1 and TRBJ2-3, with D perhaps TRBD2 (6 bases). The CDR3 contains 17 residues. Germline lookup yields CDR1 SGHRS and CDR2 YFSETQ. Between the trimmed V and J ends, which lost 0 bases and 2 bases, there was a span of 16 bases. CDR3 nucleotide sequence: TGCGCCAGCAGCTTGGATCTCTCGGACTATGTCACAGATACGCAGTATTTT. It specifies CASSLDLSDYVTDTQYF.

The rearrangement joins TRBV7-2 to TRBJ2-7; a weak D match, TRBD2 (6 bases). Looked up from germline, CDR1 is SGHTA and CDR2 is FQGNSA. Trimming took off 5 bases at V and 4 bases at J, with 12 bases between the two ends. The CDR3 length is 13 residues. The CDR3, as DNA: TGTGCCAGCAGCGGGCGCCGGGGGTACGAGCAGTACTTC. The encoded protein is CASSGRRGYEQYF.

The rearrangement uses TRBV28 and TRBJ2-4; D is perhaps TRBD1 or TRBD2 (5 bases each). The end of the DNA aligns better with TRBJ2-5, so the J call may be wrong. CDR3 length: 13 residues. Germline V CDR1 and CDR2: MDHEN, SYDVKM. In nucleotides, the CDR3 is TGTGCCAGCAGGAGGGGACCATCAGAGACCCAGTACTTC. Amino acids: CASRRGPSETQYF.

This clonotype was counted a few times. J is TRBJ1-4 and V is TRBV2; 8 nucleotides agree with TRBD1. The germline gives CDR1 SNHLY, CDR2 FYNNEI. V was pared by 6 bases and J by 4 bases, with 7 bases of the junction left unmatched. This CDR3 region has 15 residues. CDR3 DNA: TGTGCCAGCAGGATGGACAGGGTTGATAATGAAAAACTGTTTTTT. It is translated as CASRMDRVDNEKLFF. The full variable domain, in which reference TRBV2 and TRBJ1-4 provide the parts outside the CDR3, is EPEVTQTPSHQVTQMGQEVILRCVPISNHLYFYWYRQILGQKVEFLVSFYNNEISEKSEIFDDQFSVERPDGSNFTLKIRSTKLEDSAMYFCASRMDRVDNEKLFFGSGTQLSVL.

J is TRBJ2-4 and V is TRBV20-1; the match to TRBD2 covers 7 bases. The end of the DNA fits TRBJ2-5 better, so the J call may be wrong. The CDR3 totals 12 residues. The germline V gene has CDR1 DFQATT and CDR2 SNEGSKA (reference sequence). The CDR3 DNA sequence: TGCAGTGTTCGGGGGGAGGTACAGACCCAGTACTTC. It is translated as CSVRGEVQTQYF.

In this sample, this clonotype turned up once. The chain carries TRBV3-1 and TRBJ2-7, with a weak D call TRBD1 (5 bases). The length of the CDR3 is 14 residues. V lost 1 base and J lost 5, with 12 bases in between. Germline CDR1 LGHDT, CDR2 YNNKEL (reference sequence). The CDR3, as DNA: TGTGCCAGCAGCCAAGCAGGTCGGACAAACGAGCAGTACTTC. Translating gives CASSQAGRTNEQYF.

This chain uses TRBV11-2 with TRBJ2-7; 8 positions agree with TRBD1. The CDR3 is made up of 15 amino acids. Germline CDR1 SGHAT, CDR2 FQNNGV. Trimming at V came to 1 base and at J to 3 bases, leaving 5 bases not matched to a gene. In DNA form, the CDR3 reads TGTGCCAGCAGCTTAGGGCCAGGGGGCTTCTACGAGCAGTACTTC. Amino acid sequence: CASSLGPGGFYEQYF.

This sequence joins TRBV12-3 or TRBV12-4 and TRBJ2-3; 9 bases are shared with TRBD2. The V segment lost 3 bases and the J segment 4 bases; nucleotides outside the gene matches: 11. The CDR3 length is 17 residues. The CDR3 DNA reads TGTGCCAGCAGTTTTCTAGCGGGACCTCGGGGGTCAGATACGCAGTATTTT. This codes for CASSFLAGPRGSDTQYF.

This clonotype was counted between two and nine times. V and J are TRBV20-1 and TRBJ1-4; no reliable D call. The CDR3 length is 14 residues. Trimming left V 1 base short and J 3 bases short, with 9 bases between. CDR1 DFQATT and CDR2 SNEGSKA come from the germline V gene (reference sequence). Here the CDR3 reads CSARGGGPNEKLFF. DNA of the CDR3: TGCAGTGCTAGAGGTGGAGGGCCTAATGAAAAACTGTTTTTT.

The chain recombines TRBV20-1 with TRBJ1-1; a possible D gene is TRBD1 (6 bases). V lost 2 bases and J 0 bases, leaving 22 bases between the germline ends. This CDR3 comprises 18 residues. Per germline, CDR1 DFQATT and CDR2 SNEGSKA (reference sequence). CDR3 protein: CSARNSRTAFMMNTEAFF. CDR3 DNA: TGCAGTGCTAGAAACTCCCGGACAGCCTTTATGATGAACACTGAAGCTTTCTTT.

CDR3 bases: TGCGCCAGCAGCGATCGGTGGGGGGGCGCAGATACGCAGTATTTT. Translation: CASSDRWGGADTQYF. The V call is TRBV5-1, the J call TRBJ2-3; D is perhaps TRBD2 (7 bases). V lost 4 bases, J lost 4 bases, and 16 bases lay in between. This CDR3 is built from 15 residues. The germline V gene has CDR1 SGHRS and CDR2 YFSETQ.

The chain uses TRBV7-6 and TRBJ2-5, with 8 bases aligning to TRBD2. Germline values: CDR1 SGHVS, CDR2 FNYEAQ. The CDR3 is 14 amino acids. With 5 bases clipped from V and 0 bases from J, the junction kept 2 bases outside the gene matches. The CDR3, as DNA: TGTGCCAGCAGCGAGCGGGGGAACCAAGAGACCCAGTACTTC. Amino acid sequence: CASSERGNQETQYF.

This clonotype was observed a few times. This sequence joins TRBV12-3 or TRBV12-4 and TRBJ1-5, with D tentatively TRBD1 (5 bases). There are 17 residues in the CDR3. Trimming took 5 bases from V and 2 from J, leaving 19 bases between them. The CDR3 DNA sequence: TGTGCCAGCAGTCCCCTTTTGCTGGGGGTTGGCAATCAGCCCCAGCATTTT. Translation: CASSPLLLGVGNQPQHF.

The CDR3 nucleotides read TGTGCCAGCAGTTTATACGACCTCTCCTACGAGCAGTACTTC. Translated, it gives CASSLYDLSYEQYF. The chain couples TRBV28 to TRBJ2-7, with D uncertain. This CDR3 region has 14 residues. CDR1 and CDR2 (germline): MDHEN, SYDVKM. Trimming took 1 base from V and 0 from J, leaving 7 bases between them.

Concerning this clonotype: One end of the junction is discordant with germline, which a read error may explain. V usage is TRBV5-6 and J usage is TRBJ2-1; tentatively, D is TRBD2 (5 bases). From germline, CDR1 is SGHDT and CDR2 YYEEEE. The CDR3 has 15 residues. Written as DNA, the CDR3 is TGTGCCAGCAGACCCGGGGTGGGCTCCCACAATGAGCAGTTCTTC. Translating gives CASRPGVGSHNEQFF.